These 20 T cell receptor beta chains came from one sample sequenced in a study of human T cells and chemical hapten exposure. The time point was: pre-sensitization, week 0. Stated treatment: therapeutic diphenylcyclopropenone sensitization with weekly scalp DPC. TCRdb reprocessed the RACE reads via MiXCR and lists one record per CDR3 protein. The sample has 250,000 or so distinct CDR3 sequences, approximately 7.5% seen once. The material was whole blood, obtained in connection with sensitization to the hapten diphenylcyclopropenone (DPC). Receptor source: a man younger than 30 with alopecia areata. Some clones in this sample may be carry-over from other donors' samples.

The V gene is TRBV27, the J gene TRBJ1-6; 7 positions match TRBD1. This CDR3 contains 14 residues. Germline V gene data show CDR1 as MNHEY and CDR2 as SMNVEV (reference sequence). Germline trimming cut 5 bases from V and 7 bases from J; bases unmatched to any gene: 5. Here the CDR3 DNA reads TGTGCCAGCAGTCCGGGACAGCAAAATTCACCCCTCCACTTT. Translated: CASSPGQQNSPLHF.

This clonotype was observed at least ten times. Here the CDR3 reads CSVEGADGYTF. Written as DNA, the CDR3 is TGCAGCGTTGAGGGGGCAGACGGCTACACCTTC. The V gene is TRBV29-1, the J gene TRBJ1-2; possibly TRBD1 for D (6 bases). V gave up 3 bases and J gave up 8 bases, with 10 bases separating them. The CDR3 consists of 11 residues. CDR1 is SQVTM, CDR2 ANQGSEA, per germline.

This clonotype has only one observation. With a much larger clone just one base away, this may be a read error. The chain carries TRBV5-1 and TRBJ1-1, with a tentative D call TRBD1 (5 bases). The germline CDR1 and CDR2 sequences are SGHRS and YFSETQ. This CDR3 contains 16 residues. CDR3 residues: CVSSPLGAGMNTEAFF. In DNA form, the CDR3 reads TGCGTCAGCAGCCCGCTTGGGGCAGGAATGAACACTGAAGCTTTCTTT.

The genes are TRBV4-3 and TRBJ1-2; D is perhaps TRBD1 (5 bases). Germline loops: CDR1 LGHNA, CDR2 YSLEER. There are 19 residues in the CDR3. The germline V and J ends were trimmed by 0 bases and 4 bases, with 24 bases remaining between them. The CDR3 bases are TGCGCCAGCAGCCAAGATCGCGCGGGACTGGCCAGCTTTCGCTATGGCTACACCTTC. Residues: CASSQDRAGLASFRYGYTF.

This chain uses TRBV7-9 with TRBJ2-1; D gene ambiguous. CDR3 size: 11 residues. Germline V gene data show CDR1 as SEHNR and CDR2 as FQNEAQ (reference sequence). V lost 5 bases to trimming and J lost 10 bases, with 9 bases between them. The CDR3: CASSAYSEQFF. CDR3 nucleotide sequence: TGTGCCAGCAGCGCGTACTCGGAGCAGTTCTTC.

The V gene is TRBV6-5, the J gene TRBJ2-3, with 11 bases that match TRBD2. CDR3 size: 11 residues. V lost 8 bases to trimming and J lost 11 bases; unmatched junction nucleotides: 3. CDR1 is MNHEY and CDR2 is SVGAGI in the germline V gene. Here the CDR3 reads CASSSGGLQYF. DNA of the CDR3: TGTGCCAGCTCTAGCGGGGGGCTGCAGTATTTT.

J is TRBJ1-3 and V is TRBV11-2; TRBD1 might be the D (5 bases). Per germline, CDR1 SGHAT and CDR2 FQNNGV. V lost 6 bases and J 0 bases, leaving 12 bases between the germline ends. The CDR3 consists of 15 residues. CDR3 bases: TGTGCCAGCAGGGGGGATGGCAACTCTGGAAACACCATATATTTT. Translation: CASRGDGNSGNTIYF.

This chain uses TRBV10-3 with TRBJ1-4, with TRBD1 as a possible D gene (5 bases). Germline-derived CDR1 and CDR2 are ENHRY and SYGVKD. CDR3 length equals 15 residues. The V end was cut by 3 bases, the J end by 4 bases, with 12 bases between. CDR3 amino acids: CAISDAGGNNEKLFF. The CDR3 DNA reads TGTGCCATCAGTGACGCCGGGGGAAATAATGAAAAACTGTTTTTT.

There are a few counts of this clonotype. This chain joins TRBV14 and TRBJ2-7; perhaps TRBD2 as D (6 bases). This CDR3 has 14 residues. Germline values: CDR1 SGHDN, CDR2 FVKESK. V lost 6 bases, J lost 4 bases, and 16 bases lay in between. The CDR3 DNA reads TGTGCCAGCAGTGCGGGACTCCACAATTACGAGCAGTACTTC. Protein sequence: CASSAGLHNYEQYF. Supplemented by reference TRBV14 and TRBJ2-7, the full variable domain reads EAGVTQFPSHSVIEKGQTVTLRCDPISGHDNLYWYRRVMGKEIKFLLHFVKESKQDESGMPNNRFLAERTGGTYSTLKVQPAELEDSGVYFCASSAGLHNYEQYFGPGTRLTVT.

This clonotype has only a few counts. CDR3 loop: CASSLRANEKLFF. The CDR3 DNA follows: TGTGCCAGCAGTTTAAGAGCTAATGAAAAACTGTTTTTT. V usage is TRBV12-3 or TRBV12-4 and J usage is TRBJ1-4; D uncertain. The V end was cut by 2 bases, the J end by 3 bases, with 4 bases between. This CDR3 contains 13 residues.

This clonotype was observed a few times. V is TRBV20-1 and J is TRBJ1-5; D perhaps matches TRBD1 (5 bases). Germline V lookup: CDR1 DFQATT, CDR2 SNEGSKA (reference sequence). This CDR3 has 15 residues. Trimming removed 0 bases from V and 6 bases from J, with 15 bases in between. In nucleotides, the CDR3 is TGCAGTGCTAGAGAGGCAGGGAGTATCACTCAGCCCCAGCATTTT. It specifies CSAREAGSITQPQHF.

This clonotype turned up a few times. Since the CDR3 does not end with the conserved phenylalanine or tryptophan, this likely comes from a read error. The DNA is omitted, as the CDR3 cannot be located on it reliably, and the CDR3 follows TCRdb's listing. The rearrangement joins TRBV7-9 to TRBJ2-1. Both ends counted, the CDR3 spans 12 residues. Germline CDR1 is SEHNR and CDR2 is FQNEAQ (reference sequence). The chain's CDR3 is CASSFRLHIPPL.

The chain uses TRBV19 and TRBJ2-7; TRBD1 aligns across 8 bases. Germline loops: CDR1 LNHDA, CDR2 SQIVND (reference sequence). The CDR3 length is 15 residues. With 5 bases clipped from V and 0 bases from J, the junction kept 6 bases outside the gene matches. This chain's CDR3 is CASSSPTGGSYEQYF. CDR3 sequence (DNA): TGTGCCAGTAGTTCCCCTACAGGGGGCTCCTACGAGCAGTACTTC.

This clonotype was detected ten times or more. CDR3 region: CASSGRNSYEQYV. The CDR3 DNA is TGTGCCAGCAGTGGCAGAAACTCCTACGAGCAGTACGTC. J is TRBJ2-7 and V is TRBV12-3 or TRBV12-4, with D hard to call. Trimming took off 5 bases at V and 0 bases at J, with 8 bases between the two ends. The CDR3 spans 13 residues.

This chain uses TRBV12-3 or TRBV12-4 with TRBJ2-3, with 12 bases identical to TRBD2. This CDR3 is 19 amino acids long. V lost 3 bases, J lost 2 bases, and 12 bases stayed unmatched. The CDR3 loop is CASSFLAGGPMSATDTQYF. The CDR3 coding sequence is TGTGCCAGCAGTTTTCTAGCGGGGGGGCCTATGTCCGCCACAGATACGCAGTATTTT.

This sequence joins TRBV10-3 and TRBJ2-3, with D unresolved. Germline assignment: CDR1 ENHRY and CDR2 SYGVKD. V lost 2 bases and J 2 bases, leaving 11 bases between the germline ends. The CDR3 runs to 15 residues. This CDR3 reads CAISEGGPNTDTQYF. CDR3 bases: TGTGCCATCAGTGAGGGCGGACCTAACACAGATACGCAGTATTTT.

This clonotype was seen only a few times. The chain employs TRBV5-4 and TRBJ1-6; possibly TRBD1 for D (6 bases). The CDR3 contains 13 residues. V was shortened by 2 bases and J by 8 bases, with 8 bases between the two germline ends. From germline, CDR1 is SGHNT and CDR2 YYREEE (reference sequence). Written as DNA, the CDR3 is TGTGCCAGCAGCTTCTACAGGGATTCACCCCTCCACTTT. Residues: CASSFYRDSPLHF.

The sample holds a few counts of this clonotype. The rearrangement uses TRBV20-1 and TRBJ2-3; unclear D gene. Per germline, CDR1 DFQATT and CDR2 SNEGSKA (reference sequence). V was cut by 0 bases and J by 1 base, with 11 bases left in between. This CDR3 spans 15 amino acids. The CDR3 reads CSAREHRSGTDTQYF. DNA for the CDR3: TGCAGTGCTAGAGAACACCGGAGTGGCACAGATACGCAGTATTTT.

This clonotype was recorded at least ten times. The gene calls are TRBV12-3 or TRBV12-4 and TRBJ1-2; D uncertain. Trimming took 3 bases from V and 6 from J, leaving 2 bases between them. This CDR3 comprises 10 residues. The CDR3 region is CASSFDGYTF. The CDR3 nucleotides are TGTGCCAGCAGTTTCGATGGCTACACCTTC.

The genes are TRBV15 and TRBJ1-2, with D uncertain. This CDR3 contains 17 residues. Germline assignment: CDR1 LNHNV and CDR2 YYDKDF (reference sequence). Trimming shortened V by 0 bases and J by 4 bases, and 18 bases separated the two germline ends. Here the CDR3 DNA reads TGTGCCACCAGCAGAGATCCCCTTATTCGACTCGGCTATGGCTACACCTTC. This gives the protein CATSRDPLIRLGYGYTF.